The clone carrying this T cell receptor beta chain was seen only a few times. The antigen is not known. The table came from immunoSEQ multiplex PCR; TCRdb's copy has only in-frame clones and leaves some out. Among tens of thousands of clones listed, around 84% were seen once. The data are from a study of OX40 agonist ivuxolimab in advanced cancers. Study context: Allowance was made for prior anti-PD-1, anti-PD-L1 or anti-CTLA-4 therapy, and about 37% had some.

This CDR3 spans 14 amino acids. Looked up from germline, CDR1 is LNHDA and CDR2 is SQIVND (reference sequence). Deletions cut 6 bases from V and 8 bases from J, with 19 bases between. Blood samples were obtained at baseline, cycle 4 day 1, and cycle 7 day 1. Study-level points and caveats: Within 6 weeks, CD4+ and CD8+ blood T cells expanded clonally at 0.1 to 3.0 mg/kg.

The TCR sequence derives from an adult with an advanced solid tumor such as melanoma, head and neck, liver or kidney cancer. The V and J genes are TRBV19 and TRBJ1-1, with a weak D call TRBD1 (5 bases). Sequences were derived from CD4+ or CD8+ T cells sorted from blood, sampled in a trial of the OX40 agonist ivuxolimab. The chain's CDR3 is CASSRTPPSGEAFF. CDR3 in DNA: TGTGCCAGTAGCCGGACACCACCATCCGGCGAAGCTTTCTTT.